These T cell receptor beta chains were read from a single sample in a study of technical replicates of blood from several donors. This table comes from immunoSEQ multiplex PCR, and its TCRdb copy is limited to in-frame clones, with some not included. The data contain 65,000 to 95,000 clones, 95% to 98% of them singletons. Material for sequencing was T cells isolated from PBMCs. Every receptor here comes from a human donor in good health. Both conserved end residues are part of each CDR3. The order of the fields is clone size, J gene, D gene, V gene, CDR3 DNA, CDR3 protein. D genes are given only for firm matches. Size tells how often a clone was seen (once, few, many) or the class of an expanded clone, and some rows leave it out.

clone size: once; J gene: TRBJ2-3; D gene: TRBD2; V gene: TRBV11-3; CDR3 DNA: TGTGCCAGCAGCCCGGGGGGTAGCGGGAGTCAAGATACGCAGTATTTT; CDR3 protein: CASSPGGSGSQDTQYF
clone size: .; J gene: TRBJ1-2; D gene: .; V gene: TRBV5-1; CDR3 DNA: TGCGCCAGCAGCTTGGCCGGAGGGCCTCGGATGAACTATGGCTACACCTTC; CDR3 protein: CASSLAGGPRMNYGYTF
clone size: .; J gene: TRBJ2-2; D gene: TRBD2; V gene: TRBV4-1; CDR3 DNA: TGCGCCAGCAGCCACGCGGGAGGGACCGGGGAGCTGTTTTTT; CDR3 protein: CASSHAGGTGELFF
clone size: once; J gene: TRBJ1-3; D gene: .; V gene: TRBV12-5; CDR3 DNA: TGTGCTAGTGGTTTGGTAATGGTGGGGGGCTCTGGAAACACCATATATTTT; CDR3 protein: CASGLVMVGGSGNTIYF
clone size: .; J gene: TRBJ1-2; D gene: TRBD1; V gene: TRBV30; CDR3 DNA: TGTGCCTGCAGGACAGGGAACTATGGCTACACCTTC; CDR3 protein: CACRTGNYGYTF
clone size: .; J gene: TRBJ2-3; D gene: .; V gene: TRBV19; CDR3 DNA: TGTGCCAGTAGTCGACACTCTTTCACAGATACGCAGTATTTT; CDR3 protein: CASSRHSFTDTQYF
clone size: .; J gene: TRBJ1-1; D gene: .; V gene: TRBV18; CDR3 DNA: TGTGCCAGCTTAGGGGTAGGGGACACTGAAGCTTTCTTT; CDR3 protein: CASLGVGDTEAFF
clone size: .; J gene: TRBJ2-1; D gene: .; V gene: TRBV27; CDR3 DNA: TGTGCCAGCAGTGTAAACAGCTACAATGAGCAGTTCTTC; CDR3 protein: CASSVNSYNEQFF
clone size: .; J gene: TRBJ1-5; D gene: .; V gene: TRBV12-5; CDR3 DNA: TGTGCTAGTGGTCCCCTGGCACCCCAGCATTTT; CDR3 protein: CASGPLAPQHF
clone size: .; J gene: TRBJ2-3; D gene: .; V gene: TRBV5-5; CDR3 DNA: TGTGCCAGCAGCGGATCCCGGGATCGGAGGGCAGATACGCAGTATTTT; CDR3 protein: CASSGSRDRRADTQYF
clone size: once; J gene: TRBJ2-2; D gene: .; V gene: TRBV9; CDR3 DNA: TGTGCCAGCAGCGTTGCAGGGGCTGTTGCCGGGGAGCTGTTTTTT; CDR3 protein: CASSVAGAVAGELFF
clone size: .; J gene: TRBJ1-2; D gene: TRBD1; V gene: TRBV5-4; CDR3 DNA: TGTGCCAGCAGCTCGGGACAGGGGGCAGGCTACACCTTC; CDR3 protein: CASSSGQGAGYTF
clone size: .; J gene: TRBJ1-1; D gene: .; V gene: TRBV5-4; CDR3 DNA: TGTGCCAGCAGCTTGGGTGGCCCGAACACTGAAGCTTTCTTT; CDR3 protein: CASSLGGPNTEAFF
clone size: .; J gene: TRBJ2-7; D gene: TRBD2; V gene: TRBV6-5; CDR3 DNA: TGTGCCAGCAGTCGCGGGACTACGCCAACTTTCGAGCAGTACTTC; CDR3 protein: CASSRGTTPTFEQYF
clone size: .; J gene: TRBJ1-2; D gene: TRBD1; V gene: TRBV2; CDR3 DNA: TGTGCCAGCAGTGTGGATCAGGGGGAGGTTGGTGGCTACACCTTC; CDR3 protein: CASSVDQGEVGGYTF
clone size: .; J gene: TRBJ2-3; D gene: TRBD1; V gene: TRBV10-3; CDR3 DNA: TGTGCCATCGCAAGAACAGGGGGAGGCACAGATACGCAGTATTTT; CDR3 protein: CAIARTGGGTDTQYF
clone size: .; J gene: TRBJ2-7; D gene: .; V gene: TRBV4-2; CDR3 DNA: TGTGCCAGCACCCGTGGAAGGACTGGGAGCTACGAGCAGTACTTC; CDR3 protein: CASTRGRTGSYEQYF
clone size: .; J gene: TRBJ2-7; D gene: .; V gene: TRBV13; CDR3 DNA: TGTGCCAGCAGCCCCCCCGGAGCCTACGAGCAGTACTTC; CDR3 protein: CASSPPGAYEQYF
clone size: once; J gene: TRBJ1-2; D gene: TRBD1; V gene: TRBV11-2; CDR3 DNA: TGTGCCAGCAGCTTAGAAAGGGGGCGCGGACTAATCAGAGATGGCTACACCTTC; CDR3 protein: CASSLERGRGLIRDGYTF
clone size: .; J gene: TRBJ2-1; D gene: .; V gene: TRBV7-9; CDR3 DNA: TGTGCCACCAACACAGGACAGAACAACAATGAGCAGTTCTTC; CDR3 protein: CATNTGQNNNEQFF
clone size: .; J gene: TRBJ1-1; D gene: .; V gene: TRBV6-5; CDR3 DNA: TGTGCCAGCAGGAGTCCCGTATATGCGAACACTGAAGCTTTCTTT; CDR3 protein: CASRSPVYANTEAFF
clone size: .; J gene: TRBJ1-1; D gene: TRBD1; V gene: TRBV7-2; CDR3 DNA: TGTGCCAGCAGCATGGGGACAGGGTACACTGAAGCTTTCTTT; CDR3 protein: CASSMGTGYTEAFF
clone size: .; J gene: TRBJ2-3; D gene: TRBD2; V gene: TRBV5-1; CDR3 DNA: TGCGCCAGCAGCAATGGGACTAGCGGGGGGTACAAGTATTTT; CDR3 protein: CASSNGTSGGYKYF
clone size: .; J gene: TRBJ1-3; D gene: .; V gene: TRBV11-3; CDR3 DNA: TGTGCCAGCAGCTTAGAGTCGTCAGTCTCTGGAAACACCATATATTTT; CDR3 protein: CASSLESSVSGNTIYF
clone size: .; J gene: TRBJ2-7; D gene: TRBD1; V gene: TRBV5-1; CDR3 DNA: TGCGCCAGCAGAAACGACAGGGGCCCCTACGAGCAGTACTTC; CDR3 protein: CASRNDRGPYEQYF
clone size: .; J gene: TRBJ2-3; D gene: .; V gene: TRBV25-1; CDR3 DNA: TGTGCCAGCAGTGATGGGGGGGGGCTAAATACGCAGTATTTT; CDR3 protein: CASSDGGGLNTQYF
clone size: .; J gene: TRBJ2-3; D gene: TRBD2; V gene: TRBV29-1; CDR3 DNA: TGCAGCGTGGGACTAGCGGGAGTTGGCACAGATACGCAGTATTTT; CDR3 protein: CSVGLAGVGTDTQYF
clone size: .; J gene: TRBJ2-5; D gene: .; V gene: TRBV2; CDR3 DNA: TGTGCCAGCAGTGACTCTAGGAAAGAGACCCAGTACTTC; CDR3 protein: CASSDSRKETQYF
clone size: .; J gene: TRBJ1-1; D gene: .; V gene: TRBV6-5; CDR3 DNA: TGTGCCAGCAGACTAAACACTGAAGCTTTCTTT; CDR3 protein: CASRLNTEAFF
clone size: few; J gene: TRBJ2-4; D gene: .; V gene: TRBV5-6; CDR3 DNA: TGTGCCAGCAGCGAAACTGGGCGAATAGCCAAAAACATTCAGTACTTC; CDR3 protein: CASSETGRIAKNIQYF
clone size: .; J gene: TRBJ2-2; D gene: .; V gene: TRBV27; CDR3 DNA: TGTGCCAGCATGCCGTACCGTGGAGGAAGCACCGGGGAGCTGTTTTTT; CDR3 protein: CASMPYRGGSTGELFF
clone size: .; J gene: TRBJ1-1; D gene: .; V gene: TRBV23-1; CDR3 DNA: TGCGCCAGCAGTCAATCGATCGAGTCGCCTTTTGAAGCTTTCTTT; CDR3 protein: CASSQSIESPFEAFF
clone size: once; J gene: TRBJ2-7; D gene: .; V gene: TRBV20-1; CDR3 DNA: TGCAGTGCTGAACAGGGCTACGAGCAGTACTTC; CDR3 protein: CSAEQGYEQYF
clone size: .; J gene: TRBJ2-7; D gene: TRBD2; V gene: TRBV28; CDR3 DNA: TGTGCCAGCAGGGGGGGTCTAGCGGGAGATCGCGAGCAGTACTTC; CDR3 protein: CASRGGLAGDREQYF
clone size: .; J gene: TRBJ1-1; D gene: TRBD1; V gene: TRBV2; CDR3 DNA: TGTGCCAGCAGCTCACAGGGGTTGAACACTGAAGCTTTCTTT; CDR3 protein: CASSSQGLNTEAFF
clone size: once; J gene: TRBJ2-3; D gene: TRBD2; V gene: TRBV6-5; CDR3 DNA: TGTGCCAGCAGCCCCGGGACTAGAATAGATACGCAGTATTTT; CDR3 protein: CASSPGTRIDTQYF
clone size: .; J gene: TRBJ2-1; D gene: .; V gene: TRBV19; CDR3 DNA: TGTGCCAGTAGCCCGAAAACAGGGTTTTCCTACAATGAGCAGTTCTTC; CDR3 protein: CASSPKTGFSYNEQFF
clone size: once; J gene: TRBJ1-2; D gene: .; V gene: TRBV20-1; CDR3 DNA: TGCAGTGCTCCAGGGTCTGGCTACACCTTC; CDR3 protein: CSAPGSGYTF
clone size: once; J gene: TRBJ2-2; D gene: TRBD2; V gene: TRBV29-1; CDR3 DNA: TGCAGCGTAAGAGGCCTAGCGGGACAGACCGGGGAGCTGTTTTTT; CDR3 protein: CSVRGLAGQTGELFF
clone size: .; J gene: TRBJ2-1; D gene: .; V gene: TRBV7-9; CDR3 DNA: TGTGCCAGCAGCTTAGTCAGGGATGAGCAGTTCTTC; CDR3 protein: CASSLVRDEQFF
clone size: .; J gene: TRBJ2-7; D gene: TRBD2; V gene: TRBV28; CDR3 DNA: TGTGCCAGCAGTAGGGTAGCGGGACGGAACGAGCAGTACTTC; CDR3 protein: CASSRVAGRNEQYF
clone size: .; J gene: TRBJ1-2; D gene: TRBD1; V gene: TRBV25-1; CDR3 DNA: TGTGCCAGCAGTGAGGCGGACAGGGATGATGGCTACACCTTC; CDR3 protein: CASSEADRDDGYTF
clone size: .; J gene: TRBJ1-2; D gene: .; V gene: TRBV6-5; CDR3 DNA: TGTGCCAGCAGTTATTCGGTACTTAACTATGGCTACACCTTC; CDR3 protein: CASSYSVLNYGYTF
clone size: .; J gene: TRBJ1-5; D gene: .; V gene: TRBV18; CDR3 DNA: TGTGCCAGCTCACCCGAAAGAGTTTTTAGCAATCAGCCCCAGCATTTT; CDR3 protein: CASSPERVFSNQPQHF
clone size: .; J gene: TRBJ2-1; D gene: .; V gene: TRBV27; CDR3 DNA: TGTGCCAGCATCAATAGGATGCAGGGCGTCTCCTACAATGAGCAGTTCTTC; CDR3 protein: CASINRMQGVSYNEQFF